Presented here are 22 T cell receptor beta chains from one specimen sequenced in a study of siplizumab effects on memory and regulatory T cells. Sequenced by immunoSEQ multiplex PCR; TCRdb stores in-frame clones only, minus some. Here the sample spans 90,000 to 140,000 clones, approximately 94% being singletons. The specimen was CD4+ T cells sorted from blood. The receptor set was obtained from a human donor in good health.

This chain joins TRBV7-9 and TRBJ2-1; D is perhaps TRBD1 or TRBD2 (5 bases each). Trimming took off 4 bases at V and 8 bases at J, with 15 bases between the two ends. The CDR3 contains 14 residues. Germline CDR1 reads SEHNR; CDR2 reads FQNEAQ (reference sequence). The CDR3 here is CASSSHIRDHEQFF. For the CDR3, the DNA is TGTGCCAGCAGCTCCCATATTAGGGACCATGAGCAGTTCTTC.

The rearrangement links TRBV9 to TRBJ2-7; 8 bases align to TRBD2. This CDR3 region has 15 residues. V lost 0 bases to trimming and J lost 2 bases; unmatched junction nucleotides: 4. Germline loops: CDR1 SGDLS, CDR2 YYNGEE. CDR3 nucleotide sequence: TGTGCCAGCAGCGTAGACGGGACTAGGCCCTACGAGCAGTACTTC. Translated, it gives CASSVDGTRPYEQYF.

This chain connects TRBV4-1 to TRBJ2-1; D not certain. Germline CDR1 and CDR2: MGHRA and YSYEKL. The CDR3 length is 17 residues. The V end was cut by 1 base, the J end by 1 base, with 14 bases between. The CDR3 DNA is TGCGCCAGCAGCCAAGTTGACATGGGATTTTCCTACAATGAGCAGTTCTTC. This encodes CASSQVDMGFSYNEQFF.

This clone was counted a few times. The V call is TRBV19, the J call TRBJ1-2, with TRBD1 matching 8 bases. Germline loops: CDR1 LNHDA, CDR2 SQIVND (reference sequence). The CDR3 has 13 residues. With 5 bases clipped from V and 6 bases from J, the junction kept 5 bases outside the gene matches. CDR3 residues: CASSPQGADGYTF. CDR3 coding DNA: TGTGCCAGTAGTCCGCAGGGGGCTGATGGCTACACCTTC.

The CDR3 region has the DNA TGCGCCAGCAGTCTCGGACTAGCGGTTCAAGAGACCCAGTACTTC. Its translation is CASSLGLAVQETQYF. The V and J genes are TRBV5-1 and TRBJ2-5, with 10 bases aligning to TRBD2. Germline V CDR1 and CDR2: SGHRS, YFSETQ. This CDR3 has 15 residues. Trimming took 5 bases from V and 2 from J; bases not matched to a gene: 6.

The chain joins TRBV6-1 to TRBJ1-2; D is uncertain. This CDR3 is 16 amino acids long. Germline V lookup: CDR1 MNHNS, CDR2 SASEGT. Trimming shortened V by 0 bases and J by 4 bases, and 15 bases separated the two germline ends. DNA for the CDR3: TGTGCCAGCAGTGAAGCTGATCGAGCACAGTTCTATGGCTACACCTTC. This sequence encodes CASSEADRAQFYGYTF.

To note about this clone: This same CDR3 is encoded by further DNA sequences in the sample. V and J are TRBV4-1 and TRBJ2-3, with 8 positions matching TRBD1. Germline V gene lookup returns CDR1 MGHRA and CDR2 YSYEKL. The CDR3 runs to 20 residues. The J segment lost 3 bases and the V segment lost 0 bases, leaving 17 bases of the junction unmatched. For the CDR3, the DNA is TGCGCCAGCAGCCAAGATCCCGGGACAGGCTTGGGGAGTATAACAGATACGCAGTATTTT. Translated, it gives CASSQDPGTGLGSITDTQYF.

The chain has TRBV19 and TRBJ1-6; perhaps TRBD1 as D (5 bases). The CDR3 has 14 amino acids. Germline V gene sequence: CDR1 LNHDA, CDR2 SQIVND (reference sequence). The germline V and J ends were trimmed by 4 bases and 6 bases, with 10 bases remaining between them. The DNA of the CDR3 is TGTGCCAGTAGTACAACAGGAGGTAATTCACCCCTCCACTTT. This translates into CASSTTGGNSPLHF.

DNA of the CDR3: TGTGCCAGCAGCCTAAACCGGGACACCCATGGCTACACCTTC. Its protein product is CASSLNRDTHGYTF. This chain uses TRBV7-3 with TRBJ1-2, with a weak D call TRBD1 (6 bases). V lost 5 bases to trimming and J lost 6 bases, with 16 bases between them. The CDR3 is made up of 14 amino acids. From germline, CDR1 is SGHTA and CDR2 FQGTGA.

This clone was found once. This rearrangement joins TRBV4-2 to TRBJ2-1; D call uncertain. V was shortened by 6 bases and J by 8 bases, with 14 bases between the two germline ends. The CDR3 runs to 13 residues. Per germline, CDR1 LGHNA and CDR2 YNFKEQ. CDR3 loop: CASSLQFRDEQFF. CDR3 DNA sequence: TGTGCCAGCAGTCTTCAGTTTAGGGATGAGCAGTTCTTC.

The genes are TRBV10-3 and TRBJ2-1; D is possibly TRBD2 (5 bases). Trimming left V 3 bases short and J 0 bases short, with 6 bases between. The CDR3 totals 14 residues. The germline V gene has CDR1 ENHRY and CDR2 SYGVKD. This CDR3 is CAISEADSYNEQFF. For the CDR3, the DNA is TGTGCCATCAGTGAAGCGGACTCCTACAATGAGCAGTTCTTC.

V usage is TRBV11-2 and J usage is TRBJ2-5, with TRBD1 as a possible D gene (7 bases). The V and J ends lost 6 bases and 0 bases respectively, with 14 bases between them. The CDR3 is made up of 15 amino acids. Germline V lookup: CDR1 SGHAT, CDR2 FQNNGV. The CDR3 coding sequence is TGTGCCAGCAGGCGACTCAGGGGGGACCAAGAGACCCAGTACTTC. This translates into CASRRLRGDQETQYF.

This chain uses TRBV5-1 with TRBJ1-2; 9 bases map to TRBD1. Losses at the gene ends were 4 bases for V and 4 bases for J; bases not matched to a gene: 5. CDR1 SGHRS and CDR2 YFSETQ come from the germline V gene. The CDR3 spans 14 residues. For the CDR3, the DNA is TGCGCCAGCAGCCAGGACAGGGGTGGCTATGGCTACACCTTC. It specifies CASSQDRGGYGYTF.

The rearrangement joins TRBV5-1 to TRBJ1-4, with 7 bases matching TRBD1. Trimming took 2 bases from V and 5 from J; bases not matched to a gene: 6. CDR1 and CDR2 (germline): SGHRS, YFSETQ. CDR3 length: 15 residues. The CDR3 sequence is CASSLGGRQNEKLFF. CDR3 nucleotides: TGCGCCAGCAGCTTAGGGGGCCGCCAGAATGAAAAACTGTTTTTT.

This CDR3 is CASSVSRQYGYTF. CDR3 nucleotides: TGTGCCAGCAGTGTATCTAGGCAGTATGGCTACACCTTC. The chain recombines TRBV2 with TRBJ1-2; D unresolved. The CDR3 contains 13 residues. Germline V CDR1 and CDR2: SNHLY, FYNNEI. Deletions cut 4 bases from V and 5 bases from J, with 11 bases between.

The genes are TRBV6-5 and TRBJ1-1; D possibly corresponds to TRBD1 (5 bases). The CDR3 covers 14 residues. Trimming removed 2 bases from V and 8 bases from J, with 15 bases in between. The V gene's germline CDR1 is MNHEY and CDR2 SVGAGI. The chain's CDR3 is CASSYQSRGGEAFF. CDR3 DNA: TGTGCCAGCAGTTACCAGTCGAGGGGAGGCGAAGCTTTCTTT.

The chain uses TRBV7-9 and TRBJ2-2; D is ambiguous. CDR1 and CDR2 (germline): SEHNR, FQNEAQ (reference sequence). The CDR3 is 16 amino acids. Trimming took 5 bases from V and 4 from J, leaving 17 bases between them. The CDR3 DNA sequence: TGTGCCAGCAGCCTCGGACGGTCCCGAGGCACCGGGGAGCTGTTTTTT. Residues: CASSLGRSRGTGELFF. Supplemented by reference TRBV7-9 and TRBJ2-2, the full variable domain reads DTGVSQNPRHKITKRGQNVTFRCDPISEHNRLYWYRQTLGQGPEFLTYFQNEAQLEKSRLLSDRFSAERPKGSFSTLEIQRTEQGDSAMYLCASSLGRSRGTGELFFGEGSRLTVL.

The chain couples TRBV6-5 to TRBJ1-1, with D tentatively TRBD1 (5 bases). Germline V gene sequence: CDR1 MNHEY, CDR2 SVGAGI. The CDR3 loop spans 13 amino acids. The germline V and J ends were trimmed by 2 bases and 5 bases, with 9 bases remaining between them. DNA for the CDR3: TGTGCCAGCAGTTACAGGAGGGGAACTGAAGCTTTCTTT. This translates into CASSYRRGTEAFF.

The rearrangement uses TRBV9 and TRBJ2-5; D perhaps matches TRBD2 (5 bases). CDR3 length equals 14 residues. Per the germline V gene, CDR1 is SGDLS and CDR2 is YYNGEE. The V and J ends lost 0 bases and 5 bases respectively, with 11 bases between them. The CDR3 reads CASSVASGGETQYF. The DNA for the CDR3 is TGTGCCAGCAGCGTAGCCAGCGGCGGGGAGACCCAGTACTTC.

The chain employs TRBV6-1 and TRBJ2-1; TRBD2 is a possible D gene (5 bases). The V end was cut by 3 bases, the J end by 0 bases, with 9 bases between. The length of the CDR3 is 15 residues. The germline V gene encodes CDR1 MNHNS and CDR2 SASEGT. The CDR3, as DNA: TGTGCCAGCAGTGAGCGGGTTTCCTCCTACAATGAGCAGTTCTTC. Translating it yields CASSERVSSYNEQFF.

V is TRBV5-1 and J is TRBJ1-3, with 12 bases lining up with TRBD1. The CDR3 sequence is 16 residues long. In germline, CDR1 is SGHRS, CDR2 YFSETQ. V lost 3 bases and J lost 4; bases outside the gene matches: 5. CDR3 nucleotide sequence: TGCGCCAGCAGCTCCGGGACAGGGGGCCTCGGAAACACCATATATTTT. Translated, it gives CASSSGTGGLGNTIYF.

The chain employs TRBV6-1 and TRBJ1-1; D not resolved. This CDR3 has 15 amino acids. The V end lost 1 base, the J end lost 2 bases, and 11 bases lay between the germline ends. The germline V gene has CDR1 MNHNS and CDR2 SASEGT. The CDR3 is CASSEVAYDNTEAFF. As DNA, the CDR3 is TGTGCCAGCAGTGAAGTGGCGTATGATAACACTGAAGCTTTCTTT.